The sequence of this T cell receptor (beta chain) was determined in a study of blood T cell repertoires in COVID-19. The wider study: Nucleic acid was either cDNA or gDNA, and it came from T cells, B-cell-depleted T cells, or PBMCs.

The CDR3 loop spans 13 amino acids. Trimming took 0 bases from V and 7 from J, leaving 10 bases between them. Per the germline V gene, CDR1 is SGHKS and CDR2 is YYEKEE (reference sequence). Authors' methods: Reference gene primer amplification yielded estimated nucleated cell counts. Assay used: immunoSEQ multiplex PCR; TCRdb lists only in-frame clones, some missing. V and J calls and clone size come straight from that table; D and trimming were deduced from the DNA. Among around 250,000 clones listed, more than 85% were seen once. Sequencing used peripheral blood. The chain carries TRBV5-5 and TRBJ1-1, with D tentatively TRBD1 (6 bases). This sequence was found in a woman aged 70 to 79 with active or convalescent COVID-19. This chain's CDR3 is CASSLGQASEAFF. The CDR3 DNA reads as TGTGCCAGCAGCTTGGGACAGGCCAGTGAAGCTTTCTTT.